Many counts were recorded for the clone carrying this T cell receptor beta chain. This CDR3 is 17 amino acids long. Germline assignment: CDR1 LGHNA and CDR2 YSLEER. V lost 0 bases, J lost 4 bases, and 10 bases stayed unmatched. TCRdb ran MiXCR on the reads and lists one entry per CDR3 protein. The sample carries around 200,000 distinct CDR3 sequences, about 15% recorded once. These data belong to a study of T cell repertoires in cytomegalovirus infection. Turning to the study itself: TCR beta signatures that were public indicated CMV infection and matching HLA type.

The clonotype was recovered from a human donor in good health (CMV status not recorded). Some clones in this sample may be carry-over from other donors' samples. The source material was CD8+ T cells from PBMCs. The genes are TRBV4-3 and TRBJ2-7; 9 bases line up with TRBD1. Here the CDR3 reads CASSQDGPPDRGYEQYF. CDR3 sequence (DNA): TGCGCCAGCAGCCAAGATGGCCCCCCGGACAGGGGATACGAGCAGTACTTC.